This T cell receptor beta chain originates from a study of shared clonotypes between healthy human individuals. As to this clone: Its antigen is currently unknown.

The naive CD8 population came from CD45RO-negative cells selected for CCR7, without terminally differentiated effector memory CD45RA+ cells. The study's findings and limits: Among the subsets, naive ones generally showed larger estimated richness than memory ones. Clonotype sharing among the donors was expected to vary with sequencing depth.

Replicate PCRs from sorted subsets contained 200 ng DNA, which is around 30,000 T cell genomes. Sequencing used immunoSEQ multiplex PCR; TCRdb keeps in-frame clones, though not all of them. The sample gives about 2.1 million clones, about 94% of which show up once; approximately 1.6% is in the top ten. V was clipped by 6 bases and J by 7 bases, with 15 bases between them. The CDR3 is 13 residues long. CDR1 MDHEN and CDR2 SYDVKM come from the germline V gene. The V call is TRBV28, the J call TRBJ1-2; TRBD1 might be the D (6 bases). This TCR came from a man aged 18 to 29 in good health. Some clones in this sample may be carry-over from other donors' samples. The sample consisted of naive CD8+ T cells from PBMCs. The CDR3 nucleotides read TGTGCCAGCAGCGACAGAGGGGGGACTGGCTACACCTTC. The encoded protein is CASSDRGGTGYTF.